The 21 T cell receptor beta chains below come from one sample, sequenced in a study of cytomegalovirus exposure and HLA in healthy donors. In the PCR, 60 Vbeta and 13 Jbeta primers were used. Clones were read by immunoSEQ multiplex PCR, and TCRdb kept only the in-frame ones, dropping some. Recorded here are 150,000 to 200,000 clones; the top ten clones represent 5.5% to 7.5%. Sequencing was performed on PBMCs. The receptors were gathered from a man aged 25 to 40 in good health and CMV-seronegative.

The V and J genes are TRBV10-1 and TRBJ2-7; TRBD1 matches 7 bases. CDR3 length: 14 amino acids. The germline V gene has CDR1 WNHNN and CDR2 SYGVQD (reference sequence). V shed 2 bases and J 2 bases; nucleotides not matched to a gene: 3. For the CDR3, the DNA is TGCGCCAGCAGTGAGAACAGGGGAACCTACGAGCAGTACTTC. It codes for CASSENRGTYEQYF.

V is TRBV7-9 and J is TRBJ2-2; D uncertain. V was shortened by 2 bases and J by 4 bases, with 5 bases between the two germline ends. The CDR3 has 13 residues. Germline CDR1 is SEHNR and CDR2 is FQNEAQ (reference sequence). The DNA of the CDR3 is TGTGCCAGCAGCTTACCGAGCACCGGGGAGCTGTTTTTT. The encoded protein is CASSLPSTGELFF.

V usage is TRBV5-5 and J usage is TRBJ1-4; the match to TRBD1 covers 9 bases. Germline V gives CDR1 SGHKS, CDR2 YYEKEE (reference sequence). There are 14 residues in the CDR3. The V gene end was trimmed by 6 bases and the J gene end by 7 bases; junction bases not matched to a gene: 7. The CDR3 reads CASMDRGRSEKLFF. The CDR3 region has the DNA TGTGCCAGCATGGACAGGGGACGAAGTGAAAAACTGTTTTTT. The complete variable domain, with remaining parts taken from reference TRBV5-5 and TRBJ1-4, reads DAGVTQSPTHLIKTRGQQVTLRCSPISGHKSVSWYQQVLGQGPQFIFQYYEKEERGRGNFPDRFSARQFPNYSSELNVNALLLGDSALYLCASMDRGRSEKLFFGSGTQLSVL.

The chain recombines TRBV18 with TRBJ2-3, with 7 positions matching TRBD2. V trimming: 3 bases; J trimming: 6 bases; junction bases outside the gene matches: 9. Germline V lookup: CDR1 KGHSH, CDR2 LQKENI. The CDR3 is 15 residues long. CDR3 sequence: CASSPASGLSDTQYF. CDR3 bases: TGTGCCAGCTCACCGGCTAGCGGTTTGTCGGATACGCAGTATTTT.

The chain combines TRBV4-1 with TRBJ2-5; 7 bases are a match to TRBD1. The DNA end is a closer match to TRBJ2-7, so the J assignment may be wrong. The CDR3 consists of 15 residues. Germline-derived CDR1 and CDR2 are MGHRA and YSYEKL. CDR3 sequence: CASSRAPGQNYEQYF. The CDR3 coding sequence is TGCGCCAGCAGCCGAGCCCCGGGACAGAACTACGAGCAGTACTTC.

The V call is TRBV19, the J call TRBJ2-2; D is unresolved. The CDR3 loop spans 15 amino acids. Germline loops: CDR1 LNHDA, CDR2 SQIVND (reference sequence). The V and J ends lost 1 base and 5 bases respectively, with 11 bases between them. As DNA, the CDR3 is TGTGCCAGTAGTATAGGGGCAAAACGGACCGGGGAGCTGTTTTTT. This sequence encodes CASSIGAKRTGELFF.

The rearrangement links TRBV5-8 to TRBJ2-5; D may be TRBD1 (6 bases). The V and J ends lost 2 bases and 1 base respectively, with 12 bases between them. The CDR3 is 15 amino acids. From germline, CDR1 is SGHTS and CDR2 YDEGEE. The CDR3 loop is CASSFGTSSQETQYF. The CDR3 DNA reads TGTGCCAGCAGCTTCGGGACATCTTCCCAAGAGACCCAGTACTTC.

This chain links TRBV27 with TRBJ1-2; TRBD1 matches at 10 bases. This CDR3 is 15 amino acids long. J lost 5 bases, V lost 5 bases, and 8 bases had no gene match. Germline V gene sequence: CDR1 MNHEY, CDR2 SMNVEV (reference sequence). The CDR3: CASSHDRGLFYGYTF. CDR3 in DNA: TGTGCCAGCAGTCACGACAGGGGGCTATTTTATGGCTACACCTTC.

The chain is built from TRBV2 and TRBJ1-6, with a tentative D call TRBD1 (5 bases). The CDR3 extends over 13 amino acids. V lost 5 bases and J lost 10, with 12 bases in between. Per the germline V gene, CDR1 is SNHLY and CDR2 is FYNNEI. In DNA, the CDR3 is TGTGCCAGCAGTATCGGGGGGTACTCACCCCTCCACTTT. It is translated as CASSIGGYSPLHF.

This sequence joins TRBV5-1 and TRBJ2-1, with 11 bases aligning to TRBD2. Per germline, CDR1 SGHRS and CDR2 YFSETQ. J was trimmed by 14 bases and V by 0 bases; bases with no gene match: 10. The CDR3 consists of 15 residues. CDR3 sequence: CASSLDGTSGVKEFF. The CDR3 DNA is TGCGCCAGCAGCTTGGATGGGACTAGCGGAGTCAAGGAGTTCTTC.

The chain's CDR3 is CASRLDRGRGYTF. DNA for the CDR3: TGTGCCAGCAGGCTGGACAGGGGTCGGGGCTACACCTTC. This chain connects TRBV6-1 to TRBJ1-2, with TRBD1 identical over 9 bases. J gave up 8 bases and V 6 bases, and 7 bases lay outside the gene matches. From germline, CDR1 is MNHNS and CDR2 SASEGT. The CDR3 spans 13 residues.

The chain joins TRBV15 to TRBJ2-7; 10 bases are shared with TRBD1. CDR1 and CDR2 (germline): LNHNV, YYDKDF (reference sequence). V lost 0 bases to trimming and J lost 6 bases; unmatched junction nucleotides: 8. The CDR3 runs to 16 residues. The CDR3 nucleotides are TGTGCCACCAGCAGAGATGGAGGGACAGGGGATATCGAGCAGTACTTC. Amino acids: CATSRDGGTGDIEQYF.

J is TRBJ1-5 and V is TRBV6-5, with 10 bases fitting TRBD1. J lost 2 bases, V lost 8 bases, and 6 bases had no gene match. CDR3 length: 15 amino acids. CDR1 is MNHEY, CDR2 SVGAGI, per germline. CDR3 bases: TGTGCCAGCGCTCCGACAGGGGGCGGCAATCAGCCCCAGCATTTT. It encodes CASAPTGGGNQPQHF.

The rearrangement uses TRBV11-2 and TRBJ2-5, with D hard to call. The V gene's germline CDR1 is SGHAT and CDR2 FQNNGV. The CDR3 runs to 11 residues. Trimming cost V 6 bases and J 5 bases, with 7 bases left between them. The CDR3 DNA is TGTGCCAGCAGGTCTCAGGAGACCCAGTACTTC. This gives the protein CASRSQETQYF. Full variable domain (remainder filled in from reference TRBV11-2 and TRBJ2-5): EAGVAQSPRYKIIEKRQSVAFWCNPISGHATLYWYQQILGQGPKLLIQFQNNGVVDDSQLPKDRFSAERLKGVDSTLKIQPAKLEDSAVYLCASRSQETQYFGPGTRLLVL.

The rearrangement joins TRBV6-5 to TRBJ2-5; D unclear. The J call may be faulty, since TRBJ2-7 better matches the DNA end. Looked up from germline, CDR1 is MNHEY and CDR2 is SVGAGI. The CDR3 extends over 13 amino acids. The CDR3 DNA reads TGTGCCAAGACTTGGCTGTTGATTTACGAGCAGTACTTC. Protein product: CAKTWLLIYEQYF.

The chain couples TRBV19 to TRBJ2-5, with D hard to call. The CDR3 sequence is 15 residues long. Deletions cut 4 bases from V and 4 bases from J, with 16 bases between. Per the germline V gene, CDR1 is LNHDA and CDR2 is SQIVND (reference sequence). In DNA, the CDR3 is TGTGCCAGTAGTACCTCTCCCAGCCGAGGAGAGACCCAGTACTTC. It encodes CASSTSPSRGETQYF.

V gene TRBV5-1 combines with J gene TRBJ2-1; 8 bases are shared with TRBD2. This CDR3 has 15 residues. The ends lost 1 base at V and 10 bases at J; junction bases unmatched: 10. Germline lookup yields CDR1 SGHRS and CDR2 YFSETQ. The CDR3 DNA sequence: TGCGCCAGCAGCTTGTTTACCGGGAGGGTCGGGGAGCAGTTCTTC. Its protein product is CASSLFTGRVGEQFF.

As regards this clone: The germline gene is not matched at one end of the junction; a read error may be the cause. This chain joins TRBV7-6 and TRBJ1-4; possible D gene TRBD1, 5 bases. CDR3 size: 18 residues. The V gene's germline CDR1 is SGHVS and CDR2 FNYEAQ. The DNA of the CDR3 is TGTGCCAGCTACCCGGGAGGATTTGGACAAAGGAGGAATGAAAAATTGTTTTTT. The encoded protein is CASYPGGFGQRRNEKLFF.

This sequence joins TRBV5-8 and TRBJ1-5, with D tentatively TRBD1 (5 bases). Germline V CDR1 and CDR2: SGHTS, YDEGEE. Trimming removed 4 bases from V and 1 base from J, with 15 bases in between. The CDR3 extends over 16 amino acids. Written as DNA, the CDR3 is TGTGCCAGCAGCCGGCGGGGAGGGGTAAGCAATCAGCCCCAGCATTTT. Its protein is CASSRRGGVSNQPQHF. Drawing the rest from reference TRBV5-8 and TRBJ1-5, the complete variable domain is EAGVTQSPTHLIKTRGQQATLRCSPISGHTSVYWYQQALGLGLQFLLWYDEGEERNRGNFPPRFSGRQFPNYSSELNVNALELEDSALYLCASSRRGGVSNQPQHFGDGTRLSIL.

The chain employs TRBV5-4 and TRBJ2-3, with no clear D. Germline V gives CDR1 SGHNT, CDR2 YYREEE (reference sequence). This CDR3 is built from 12 residues. With 3 bases removed from V and 6 bases from J, the gap between germline ends came to 8 bases. The CDR3 loop reads CASSSYFDTQYF. The DNA for the CDR3 is TGTGCCAGCAGCTCTTACTTTGATACGCAGTATTTT.

The J gene is TRBJ2-7, the V gene TRBV4-1, with 8 bases identical to TRBD2. J lost 2 bases, V lost 3 bases, and 12 bases had no gene match. Per the germline V gene, CDR1 is MGHRA and CDR2 is YSYEKL. The CDR3 runs 17 residues. The CDR3, as DNA: TGCGCCAGCAGCCAGATACGCCTCGGGAGGGGAACCTACGAGCAGTACTTC. Its protein is CASSQIRLGRGTYEQYF.